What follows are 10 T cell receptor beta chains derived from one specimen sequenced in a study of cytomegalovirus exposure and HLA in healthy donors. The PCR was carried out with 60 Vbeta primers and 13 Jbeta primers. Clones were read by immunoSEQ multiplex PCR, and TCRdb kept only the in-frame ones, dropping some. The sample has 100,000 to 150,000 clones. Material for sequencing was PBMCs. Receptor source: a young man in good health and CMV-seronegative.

The CDR3 coding sequence is TGTGCCAGCAGCAGCAGCACAGATACGCAGTATTTT. Translating it yields CASSSSTDTQYF. The chain has TRBV7-2 and TRBJ2-3; D is unclear. The germline CDR1 and CDR2 sequences are SGHTA and FQGNSA. This CDR3 region has 12 residues. Trimming removed 5 bases from V and 0 bases from J, with 3 bases in between.

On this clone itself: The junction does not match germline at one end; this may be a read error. CDR3 in amino acids: CASSRGISYEQYF. Here the CDR3 DNA reads TGTGCTAGCAGTCGGGGTATCTCCTACGAGCAGTACTTC. The V call is TRBV7-7, the J call TRBJ2-7; weak D call: TRBD2 (5 bases). Germline CDR1 SSHAT, CDR2 FNYEAQ (reference sequence). The CDR3 loop spans 13 amino acids.

CDR3 coding DNA: TGTGCCAGCAGAGACGGACAGGGATGGAGGCCCCAGCATTTT. Translation gives CASRDGQGWRPQHF. This chain links TRBV2 with TRBJ1-5, with 8 bases matching TRBD1. CDR1 SNHLY and CDR2 FYNNEI come from the germline V gene. The ends lost 6 bases at V and 9 bases at J; junction bases unmatched: 10. The CDR3 runs to 14 residues.

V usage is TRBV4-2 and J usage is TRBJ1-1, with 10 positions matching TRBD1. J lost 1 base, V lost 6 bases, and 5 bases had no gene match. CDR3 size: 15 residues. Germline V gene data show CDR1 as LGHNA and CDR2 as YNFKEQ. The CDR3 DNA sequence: TGTGCCAGCAGTAAGGGACAGGGGCCGAACACTGAAGCTTTCTTT. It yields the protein CASSKGQGPNTEAFF.

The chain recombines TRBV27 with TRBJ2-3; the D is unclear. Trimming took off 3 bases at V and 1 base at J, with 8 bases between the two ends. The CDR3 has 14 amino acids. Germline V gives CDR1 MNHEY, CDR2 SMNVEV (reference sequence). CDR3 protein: CASSFSYGTDTQYF. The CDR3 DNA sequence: TGTGCCAGCAGTTTCTCCTATGGCACAGATACGCAGTATTTT.

This CDR3 is CASSLPGGDTQYF. CDR3 coding DNA: TGCGCCAGCAGCCTCCCGGGGGGAGATACGCAGTATTTT. V and J are TRBV4-1 and TRBJ2-3, with 7 bases matching TRBD2. The CDR3 covers 13 residues. Losses at the gene ends were 4 bases for V and 5 bases for J; bases not matched to a gene: 3. Germline V gene data show CDR1 as MGHRA and CDR2 as YSYEKL.

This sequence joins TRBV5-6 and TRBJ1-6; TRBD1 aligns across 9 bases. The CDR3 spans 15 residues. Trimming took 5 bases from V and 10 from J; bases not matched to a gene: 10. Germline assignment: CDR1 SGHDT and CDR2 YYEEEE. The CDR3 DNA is TGTGCCAGCAGACTCGGGGGACAGGGTAACTCACCCCTCCACTTT. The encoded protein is CASRLGGQGNSPLHF.

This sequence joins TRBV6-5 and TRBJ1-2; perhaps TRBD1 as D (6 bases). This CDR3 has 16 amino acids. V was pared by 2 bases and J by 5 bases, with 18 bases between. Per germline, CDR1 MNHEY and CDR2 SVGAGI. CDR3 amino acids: CASSYGGGLRTYGYTF. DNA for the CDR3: TGTGCCAGCAGTTACGGCGGGGGCCTGCGAACTTATGGCTACACCTTC.

The CDR3 spells CASSSREGMNTEAFF. CDR3 DNA sequence: TGTGCCAGCAGTTCCCGGGAGGGTATGAACACTGAAGCTTTCTTT. The V call is TRBV27, the J call TRBJ1-1; D not resolved. Trimming removed 4 bases from V and 0 bases from J, with 12 bases in between. Germline CDR1 MNHEY, CDR2 SMNVEV (reference sequence). CDR3 length equals 15 residues.

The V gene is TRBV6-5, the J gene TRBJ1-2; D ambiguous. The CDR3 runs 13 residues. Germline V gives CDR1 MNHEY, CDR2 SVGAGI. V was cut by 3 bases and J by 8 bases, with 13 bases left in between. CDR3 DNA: TGTGCCAGCAGTTATCGAGGTCGGAGCGGCTACACCTTC. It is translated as CASSYRGRSGYTF.